The 22 T cell receptor beta chains listed next were all sequenced from one sample in a study of blood T cells in healthy people across ages. A sample-barcoded 5' primer and a J-beta primer mix were used in a second PCR of about 7 to 12 cycles. One entry per CDR3 protein results from TCRdb running MiXCR on the 5' RACE reads. The sample lists under 1,000,000 distinct CDR3 sequences; around 36% were seen once. Material: blood. The receptors stem from a man between 18 and 29 years old in good health.

The chain combines TRBV14 with TRBJ2-2; D might be TRBD1 or TRBD2, each matching 6 bases. CDR1 and CDR2 from the germline V gene are SGHDN and FVKESK. The CDR3 totals 16 residues. Trimming removed 2 bases at V and 7 bases at J, with 17 bases between. The DNA of the CDR3 is TGTGCCAGCAGCCAACTCCCCCGGGGGCGGATCGGGGAGCTGTTTTTT. Translating gives CASSQLPRGRIGELFF.

Only a few counts were recorded for this clonotype. The chain recombines TRBV6-2 or TRBV6-3 with TRBJ2-7; possibly TRBD1 or TRBD2 for D (5 bases each). The CDR3 has 16 residues. The V and J ends lost 0 bases and 2 bases respectively, with 14 bases between them. CDR1 MNHEY and CDR2 SVGEGT come from the germline V gene. In nucleotides, the CDR3 is TGTGCCAGCAGTTACTCATACGGGGCGTTAACCTACGAGCAGTACTTC. This translates into CASSYSYGALTYEQYF.

This clonotype was detected only a few times. J is TRBJ2-5 and V is TRBV25-1; TRBD2 agrees at 7 bases. The CDR3 is made up of 19 amino acids. The germline V gene has CDR1 MGHDK and CDR2 SYGVNS. The V segment lost 0 bases and the J segment 5 bases; nucleotides outside the gene matches: 18. The CDR3 region is CASSEYGGSQRGNLETQYF. CDR3 DNA sequence: TGTGCCAGCAGTGAATATGGAGGTAGCCAGCGGGGTAATTTGGAGACCCAGTACTTC. Drawing the rest from reference TRBV25-1 and TRBJ2-5, the complete variable domain is EADIYQTPRYLVIGTGKKITLECSQTMGHDKMYWYQQDPGMELHLIHYSYGVNSTEKGDLSSESTVSRIRTEHFPLTLESARPSHTSQYLCASSEYGGSQRGNLETQYFGPGTRLLVL.

The CDR3: CASSQAPQGLLSGNTIYF. In nucleotides, the CDR3 is TGTGCCAGCAGCCAAGCCCCACAGGGACTCCTCTCTGGAAACACCATATATTTT. This sequence joins TRBV4-2 and TRBJ1-3; D possibly corresponds to TRBD1 (6 bases). CDR3 size: 18 residues. CDR1 and CDR2 (germline): LGHNA, YNFKEQ. Trimming left V 1 base short and J 0 bases short, with 16 bases between.

This clonotype was picked up a small number of times. This sequence joins TRBV15 and TRBJ2-5; no clear D gene. The CDR3 spans 13 residues. Per the germline V gene, CDR1 is LNHNV and CDR2 is YYDKDF (reference sequence). V was trimmed by 8 bases and J by 2 bases, leaving 12 bases between them. CDR3 region: CATWDGVQETQYF. CDR3 DNA sequence: TGTGCCACCTGGGATGGGGTACAAGAGACCCAGTACTTC.

About this clonotype itself: This may arise from a read error, as a much more abundant clone is one base away. The genes are TRBV7-2 and TRBJ2-5; tentative D call: TRBD2 (5 bases). Germline CDR1 reads SGHTA; CDR2 reads FQGNSA. This CDR3 comprises 15 residues. As DNA, the CDR3 is TGTGCCGGCAGCCTTCGCTGGACTTCACAAGAGACCCAGTACTTC. It translates to CAGSLRWTSQETQYF. The variable domain in full, completed from reference TRBV7-2 and TRBJ2-5, reads GAGVSQSPSNKVTEKGKDVELRCDPISGHTALYWYRQSLGQGLEFLIYFQGNSAPDKSGLPSDRFSAERTGGSVSTLTIQRTQQEDSAVYLCAGSLRWTSQETQYFGPGTRLLVL.

A few counts support this clonotype. This chain uses TRBV20-1 with TRBJ2-3; tentatively, D is TRBD1 (5 bases). The CDR3 loop spans 15 amino acids. Trimming took 3 bases from V and 0 from J, leaving 13 bases between them. Germline CDR1 is DFQATT and CDR2 is SNEGSKA (reference sequence). The CDR3 loop reads CSASQDRGSTDTQYF. The CDR3 bases are TGCAGTGCTAGTCAAGACAGAGGCAGCACAGATACGCAGTATTTT.

V usage is TRBV9 and J usage is TRBJ1-2, with D possibly matching TRBD1 (6 bases). This CDR3 region has 17 residues. Trimming stripped 0 bases from V and 3 bases from J, with 18 bases between. CDR1 and CDR2 (germline): SGDLS, YYNGEE. The DNA of the CDR3 is TGTGCCAGCAGCGTAGCTACGGGGGGCCTCACTGACTATGGCTACACCTTC. Amino acid sequence: CASSVATGGLTDYGYTF.

This chain uses TRBV5-6 with TRBJ1-1, with 11 bases identical to TRBD1. This CDR3 region has 16 residues. In germline, CDR1 is SGHDT, CDR2 YYEEEE. The junction had 7 bases not matched to a gene; V was cut back by 3 bases and J by 3 bases. The CDR3 DNA sequence: TGTGCCAGCAGCTCTCGGGACAGGGGGGGGGACACTGAAGCTTTCTTT. Amino acid sequence: CASSSRDRGGDTEAFF.

The V call is TRBV6-1, the J call TRBJ2-5; D possibly corresponds to TRBD1 (7 bases). Trimming removed 7 bases from V and 0 bases from J, with 12 bases in between. The CDR3 runs 14 residues. Germline assignment: CDR1 MNHNS and CDR2 SASEGT. Here the CDR3 reads CASTRGEYQETQYF. CDR3 bases: TGTGCCAGCACCAGGGGGGAGTACCAAGAGACCCAGTACTTC.

The V gene is TRBV27, the J gene TRBJ2-7; 8 bases match TRBD1. Germline V CDR1 and CDR2: MNHEY, SMNVEV (reference sequence). This CDR3 is built from 15 residues. After removal of 5 bases from V and 0 bases from J, the junction contained 6 bases not matched to a gene. The CDR3 sequence is CASSPTTGASYEQYF. In nucleotides, the CDR3 is TGTGCCAGCAGTCCCACGACAGGGGCCTCCTACGAGCAGTACTTC.

This clonotype has just one count. A much larger clone differs from this one at a single base, so this may be a read error. V gene TRBV20-1 combines with J gene TRBJ2-7; a possible D gene is TRBD2 (5 bases). This CDR3 spans 15 amino acids. Trimming cost V 0 bases and J 1 base, with 13 bases left between them. The germline V gene has CDR1 DFQATT and CDR2 SNEGSKA (reference sequence). CDR3 DNA: TGCAGTGCTAGAGATGCCTGGCGGGCTTCCTACGAGCAGTACTTC. This sequence encodes CSARDAWRASYEQYF.

The genes are TRBV12-3 or TRBV12-4 and TRBJ1-1; D perhaps matches TRBD1 (6 bases). Trimming cost V 7 bases and J 6 bases, with 18 bases left between them. CDR3 length: 14 residues. The CDR3 DNA reads TGTGCCAGCATCAAAACGAGGGGGGCCGCTGAAGCTTTCTTT. Residues: CASIKTRGAAEAFF.

This sequence joins TRBV7-8 and TRBJ2-7; D may be TRBD1 or TRBD2 (5 bases each). The CDR3 extends over 12 amino acids. From germline, CDR1 is SGHVS and CDR2 FQNEAQ. The germline V and J ends were trimmed by 5 bases and 6 bases, with 11 bases remaining between them. The CDR3 nucleotides are TGTGCCAGCAGCGTCGGGACGGTCGAGCAGTACTTC. It is translated as CASSVGTVEQYF.

This clonotype was seen repeatedly, ten times or more. This rearrangement joins TRBV12-3 or TRBV12-4 to TRBJ1-2; D remains unclear. Between the trimmed V and J ends, which lost 5 bases and 4 bases, there was a span of 11 bases. CDR3 length: 13 residues. CDR3 in DNA: TGTGCCAGCAGTCCGGAGGAGGGCTATGGCTACACCTTC. Protein product: CASSPEEGYGYTF.

This clonotype came up a few times. The chain is built from TRBV12-3 or TRBV12-4 and TRBJ2-7; 12 bases line up with TRBD1. The trim removed 6 bases at V and 5 bases at J, leaving 5 bases unmatched. The CDR3 loop spans 14 amino acids. CDR3 residues: CASRQGQGADEQYF. In nucleotides, the CDR3 is TGTGCCAGCAGACAGGGACAGGGGGCGGACGAGCAGTACTTC.

V and J are TRBV18 and TRBJ2-2; D call uncertain. The CDR3 is 14 amino acids. The V and J ends lost 2 bases and 5 bases respectively, with 9 bases between them. Germline CDR1 reads KGHSH; CDR2 reads LQKENI. CDR3 in amino acids: CASSPGATTGELFF. As DNA, the CDR3 is TGTGCCAGCTCACCAGGCGCGACAACCGGGGAGCTGTTTTTT. Full variable domain (outside the CDR3, taken from reference TRBV18 and TRBJ2-2): NAGVMQNPRHLVRRRGQEARLRCSPMKGHSHVYWYRQLPEEGLKFMVYLQKENIIDESGMPKERFSAEFPKEGPSILRIQQVVRGDSAAYFCASSPGATTGELFFGEGSRLTVL.

The chain combines TRBV15 with TRBJ2-1; the D gene is possibly TRBD1 (5 bases). Germline-derived CDR1 and CDR2 are LNHNV and YYDKDF (reference sequence). Deletions cut 0 bases from V and 4 bases from J, with 10 bases between. The CDR3 consists of 15 residues. The CDR3 reads CATSRDSGPYNEQFF. The CDR3, as DNA: TGTGCCACCAGCAGAGATTCAGGGCCATACAATGAGCAGTTCTTC. The full variable domain, completed using reference TRBV15 and TRBJ2-1, is DAMVIQNPRYQVTQFGKPVTLSCSQTLNHNVMYWYQQKSSQAPKLLFHYYDKDFNNEADTPDNFQSRRPNTSFCFLDIRSPGLGDTAMYLCATSRDSGPYNEQFFGPGTRLTVL.

This clonotype was counted only a few times. The rearrangement joins TRBV12-3 or TRBV12-4 to TRBJ2-7; TRBD1 might be the D (6 bases). V was shortened by 4 bases and J by 4 bases, with 11 bases between the two germline ends. The CDR3 length is 13 residues. CDR3 loop: CASSYRDRYEQYF. The CDR3 nucleotides are TGTGCCAGCAGTTACAGGGACCGGTACGAGCAGTACTTC.

This clonotype was seen a handful of times. The V gene is TRBV7-2, the J gene TRBJ2-5; D gene unclear. Per germline, CDR1 SGHTA and CDR2 FQGNSA. V lost 5 bases and J 4 bases, leaving 11 bases between the germline ends. This CDR3 comprises 13 residues. The CDR3 spells CASSHPDGETQYF. CDR3 bases: TGTGCCAGCAGCCACCCGGATGGAGAGACCCAGTACTTC.

With respect to this clonotype: A much larger clone is a single base away; this may be a read error. This sequence joins TRBV5-1 and TRBJ2-1; the match to TRBD1 covers 9 bases. Per germline, CDR1 SGHRS and CDR2 YFSETQ. CDR3 length: 16 amino acids. CDR3 loop: CTSSLARDRVINEQFF. CDR3 in DNA: TGCACCAGCAGCTTGGCCCGGGACAGGGTGATCAATGAGCAGTTCTTC. Looking up the rest from reference TRBV5-1 and TRBJ2-1 gives the full variable domain: KAGVTQTPRYLIKTRGQQVTLSCSPISGHRSVSWYQQTPGQGLQFLFEYFSETQRNKGNFPGRFSGRQFSNSRSEMNVSTLELGDSALYLCTSSLARDRVINEQFFGPGTRLTVL.

J is TRBJ2-7 and V is TRBV7-9, with D possibly matching TRBD1 (8 bases). Trimming took off 5 bases at V and 6 bases at J, with 20 bases between the two ends. CDR3 length: 15 residues. The germline CDR1 and CDR2 sequences are SEHNR and FQNEAQ (reference sequence). The CDR3 nucleotides read TGTGCCAGCAGCCGCCAGGGGGGGACAGGCATCGAGCAGTACTTC. As protein: CASSRQGGTGIEQYF. The full variable domain, completed using reference TRBV7-9 and TRBJ2-7, is DTGVSQNPRHKITKRGQNVTFRCDPISEHNRLYWYRQTLGQGPEFLTYFQNEAQLEKSRLLSDRFSAERPKGSFSTLEIQRTEQGDSAMYLCASSRQGGTGIEQYFGPGTRLTVT.